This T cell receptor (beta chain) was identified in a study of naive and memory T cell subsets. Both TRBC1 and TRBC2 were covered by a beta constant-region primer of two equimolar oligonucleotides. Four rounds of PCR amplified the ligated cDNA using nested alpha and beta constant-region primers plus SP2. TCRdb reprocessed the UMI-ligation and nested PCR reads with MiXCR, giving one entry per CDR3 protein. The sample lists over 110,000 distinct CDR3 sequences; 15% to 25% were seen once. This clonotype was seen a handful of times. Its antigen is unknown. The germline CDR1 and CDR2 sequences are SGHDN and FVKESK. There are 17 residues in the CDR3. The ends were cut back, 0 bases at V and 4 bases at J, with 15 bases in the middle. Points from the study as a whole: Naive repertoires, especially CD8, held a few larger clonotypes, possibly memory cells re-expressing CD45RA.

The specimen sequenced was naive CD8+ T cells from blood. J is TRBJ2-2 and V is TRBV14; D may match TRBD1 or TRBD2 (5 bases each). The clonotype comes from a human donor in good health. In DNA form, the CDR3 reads TGTGCCAGCAGCCAAGATATATGGGGGATACGCACCGGGGAGCTGTTTTTT. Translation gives CASSQDIWGIRTGELFF.